These 18 T cell receptor beta chains originate from one sample sequenced in a study of T cell responses to AZD1222 COVID-19 vaccine. Generated by immunoSEQ multiplex PCR, the TCRdb table keeps only in-frame clones and is missing some. Here the sample spans 90,000 to 95,000 clones, around nine tenths being singletons. Sequenced material: peripheral blood, taken on day 0 of AZD1222 vaccination. The receptors here all came from an adult in good health.

The chain combines TRBV7-3 with TRBJ2-3; D remains ambiguous. Germline CDR1 SGHTA, CDR2 FQGTGA. V lost 2 bases and J lost 5, with 14 bases in between. The CDR3 is 15 residues long. The CDR3 sequence is CASSLDPAELDTQYF. The CDR3 DNA follows: TGTGCCAGCAGCTTAGACCCCGCAGAACTAGATACGCAGTATTTT.

This chain links TRBV18 with TRBJ1-3; D is ambiguous. In germline, CDR1 is KGHSH, CDR2 LQKENI. CDR3 length: 15 amino acids. V was pared by 3 bases and J by 0 bases, with 9 bases between. The CDR3 reads CASSPVGGSGNTIYF. CDR3 DNA sequence: TGTGCCAGCTCACCTGTAGGCGGCTCTGGAAACACCATATATTTT.

This clone has only a few counts. The gene calls are TRBV25-1 and TRBJ1-1; D not certain. CDR1 is MGHDK and CDR2 is SYGVNS in the germline V gene. Trimming shortened V by 3 bases and J by 5 bases, and 10 bases separated the two germline ends. The CDR3 totals 13 residues. The CDR3 loop reads CASSDSGRTEAFF. CDR3 nucleotides: TGTGCCAGCAGTGATTCCGGGAGGACTGAAGCTTTCTTT.

V gene TRBV6-5 combines with J gene TRBJ2-7; 10 bases map to TRBD2. Trimming took 5 bases from V and 3 from J; bases not matched to a gene: 1. Per the germline V gene, CDR1 is MNHEY and CDR2 is SVGAGI. The CDR3 is made up of 13 amino acids. CDR3 bases: TGTGCCAGCAGTCGGACTAGCGGCTACGAGCAGTACTTC. Translation gives CASSRTSGYEQYF.

V gene TRBV28 combines with J gene TRBJ2-7; D tentatively fits TRBD1 or TRBD2 (6 bases each). Germline CDR1 reads MDHEN; CDR2 reads SYDVKM. The CDR3 is 15 residues long. V was pared by 4 bases and J by 0 bases, with 13 bases between. CDR3 protein: CASSSTGRSSYEQYF. DNA of the CDR3: TGTGCCAGCAGTTCTACAGGGAGGAGCTCCTACGAGCAGTACTTC.

The chain combines TRBV29-1 with TRBJ2-5; TRBD2 is a possible D gene (7 bases). Germline values: CDR1 SQVTM, CDR2 ANQGSEA. There are 14 residues in the CDR3. Trimming removed 6 bases from V and 5 bases from J, with 19 bases in between. CDR3 sequence: CSVTYGGPKETQYF. The CDR3 bases are TGCAGCGTCACATACGGGGGGCCAAAGGAGACCCAGTACTTC.

The rearrangement joins TRBV5-8 to TRBJ1-6; 7 nucleotides align to TRBD1. The CDR3 covers 15 residues. The V segment lost 0 bases and the J segment 7 bases; nucleotides outside the gene matches: 4. From germline, CDR1 is SGHTS and CDR2 YDEGEE. The CDR3 sequence: CASSLVPRGNSPLHF. The CDR3 DNA reads TGTGCCAGCAGCTTGGTACCCAGGGGGAATTCACCCCTCCACTTT.

This clone appeared a single time. The chain couples TRBV11-2 to TRBJ1-1; no definite D call. Deletions cut 11 bases from V and 4 bases from J, with 17 bases between. Germline CDR1 SGHAT, CDR2 FQNNGV. The CDR3 totals 13 residues. CDR3 sequence reads: CASSLSSSTEAFF. CDR3 DNA sequence: TGTGCCTCCTCCCTTTCTAGCTCCACTGAAGCTTTCTTT.

The chain carries TRBV24-1 and TRBJ2-6, with D possibly being TRBD1 or TRBD2 (7 bases each). Germline values: CDR1 KGHDR, CDR2 SFDVKD. V was trimmed by 3 bases and J by 1 base, leaving 15 bases between them. The CDR3 sequence is 18 residues long. Written as DNA, the CDR3 is TGTGCCACCAGTGATCCAGGGGGGGAAGGGTCTGGGGCCAACGTCCTGACTTTC. It yields the protein CATSDPGGEGSGANVLTF.

The rearrangement uses TRBV5-6 and TRBJ1-2; no clear D gene. Trimming cost V 2 bases and J 2 bases, with 7 bases left between them. This CDR3 has 13 residues. CDR1 and CDR2 (germline): SGHDT, YYEEEE. As DNA, the CDR3 is TGTGCCAGCAGCTTACGAGGGAACTATGGCTACACCTTC. This translates into CASSLRGNYGYTF.

This rearrangement joins TRBV18 to TRBJ2-1; no clear D. CDR1 is KGHSH, CDR2 LQKENI, per germline. Trimming shortened V by 1 base and J by 5 bases, and 12 bases separated the two germline ends. The CDR3 extends over 15 amino acids. In DNA form, the CDR3 reads TGTGCCAGCTCACCACTAGTACCCGACGACAATGAGCAGTTCTTC. Its protein is CASSPLVPDDNEQFF.

The chain combines TRBV10-1 with TRBJ1-3; tentatively, D is TRBD1 (6 bases). CDR1 WNHNN and CDR2 SYGVQD come from the germline V gene (reference sequence). The CDR3 runs 16 residues. V was shortened by 3 bases and J by 0 bases, with 12 bases between the two germline ends. Here the CDR3 reads CASSERGHISGNTIYF. The CDR3 coding sequence is TGCGCCAGCAGTGAAAGGGGACACATCTCTGGAAACACCATATATTTT.

The J gene is TRBJ2-2, the V gene TRBV15; D possibly corresponds to TRBD1 (5 bases). The CDR3 length is 16 residues. Trimming removed 3 bases at V and 0 bases at J, with 11 bases between. CDR1 and CDR2 from the germline V gene are LNHNV and YYDKDF (reference sequence). The CDR3 coding sequence is TGTGCCACCAGCAGGCCTACAGGAGCGAACACCGGGGAGCTGTTTTTT. Its protein product is CATSRPTGANTGELFF.

This clone has only one observation. This chain's CDR3 is CASGKAGGMQYF. DNA for the CDR3: TGTGCCAGCGGGAAAGCGGGAGGAATGCAGTATTTT. This chain links TRBV7-3 with TRBJ2-3, with 9 bases identical to TRBD2. Germline-derived CDR1 and CDR2 are SGHTA and FQGTGA. This CDR3 comprises 12 residues. The junction had 8 bases not matched to a gene; V was cut back by 8 bases and J by 11 bases. The full variable domain, rest sourced from reference TRBV7-3 and TRBJ2-3, is GAGVSQTPSNKVTEKGKYVELRCDPISGHTALYWYRQSLGQGPEFLIYFQGTGAADDSGLPNDRFFAVRPEGSVSTLKIQRTERGDSAVYLCASGKAGGMQYFGPGTRLTVL.

The chain joins TRBV6-2 or TRBV6-3 to TRBJ1-5, with D unclear. The CDR3 has 14 amino acids. V gave up 5 bases and J gave up 11 bases, with 19 bases separating them. The germline CDR1 and CDR2 sequences are MNHEY and SVGEGT. DNA of the CDR3: TGTGCCAGCAGTCAGAGGACCAACGGGTGGACCCAGCATTTT. This encodes CASSQRTNGWTQHF.

This chain joins TRBV19 and TRBJ1-2; D call uncertain. Germline CDR1 is LNHDA and CDR2 is SQIVND (reference sequence). V gave up 10 bases and J gave up 0 bases, with 24 bases separating them. This CDR3 is built from 17 residues. The CDR3 loop is CATTFTHSGASNYGYTF. The CDR3 DNA follows: TGTGCCACCACTTTCACCCACTCCGGCGCCTCTAACTATGGCTACACCTTC.

The chain recombines TRBV2 with TRBJ1-1; 10 bases line up with TRBD1. V lost 6 bases and J lost 1; bases outside the gene matches: 2. This CDR3 is built from 14 residues. Germline V gives CDR1 SNHLY, CDR2 FYNNEI. CDR3: CASSRQGANTEAFF. In DNA form, the CDR3 reads TGTGCCAGCAGCCGACAGGGGGCGAACACTGAAGCTTTCTTT. Full variable domain (remainder filled in from reference TRBV2 and TRBJ1-1): EPEVTQTPSHQVTQMGQEVILRCVPISNHLYFYWYRQILGQKVEFLVSFYNNEISEKSEIFDDQFSVERPDGSNFTLKIRSTKLEDSAMYFCASSRQGANTEAFFGQGTRLTVV.

The CDR3 region has the DNA TGTGCCAGCAGCCAAGTAATTGGAGGACAGGGCGGCATGTGGCCCCAGCATTTT. This sequence encodes CASSQVIGGQGGMWPQHF. The genes are TRBV4-2 and TRBJ1-5, with TRBD1 identical over 8 bases. CDR3 size: 18 residues. J was trimmed by 9 bases and V by 1 base; bases with no gene match: 17. From germline, CDR1 is LGHNA and CDR2 YNFKEQ.